The 25 T cell receptor beta chains below come from one sample, sequenced in a study of PD-L1 blockade in urothelial cancer. Assay used: immunoSEQ multiplex PCR; TCRdb lists only in-frame clones, some missing. The repertoire holds some 89,000 clones, with more than 75% as singletons. Specified time point: pretreatment peripheral blood. The sequencing used PBMCs, collected around atezolizumab (anti-PD-L1) treatment. Source of these receptors: a man in his 60s with urothelial cancer.

CDR3 in amino acids: CASSLVARPSGLDTDTQYF. The CDR3 coding sequence is TGTGCCAGCAGCTTAGTAGCCCGGCCTAGCGGATTAGACACAGATACGCAGTATTTT. V gene TRBV7-6 combines with J gene TRBJ2-3; 7 bases match TRBD2. CDR1 is SGHVS, CDR2 FNYEAQ, per germline. Trimming cost V 1 base and J 2 bases; bases outside gene matches: 15. This CDR3 comprises 19 residues.

The rearrangement links TRBV7-8 to TRBJ2-2; no clear D. The CDR3 sequence is 15 residues long. Germline assignment: CDR1 SGHVS and CDR2 FQNEAQ. Trimming stripped 1 base from V and 1 base from J, with 7 bases between. The CDR3 DNA follows: TGTGCCAGCAGCTTAGGTGTCGGGAACACCGGGGAGCTGTTTTTT. Translation: CASSLGVGNTGELFF.

This clone appeared once. The chain has TRBV2 and TRBJ1-2; TRBD1 matches 7 bases. Germline V lookup: CDR1 SNHLY, CDR2 FYNNEI. V gave up 5 bases and J gave up 1 base; unmatched junction bases: 4. The CDR3 loop spans 14 amino acids. CDR3 coding DNA: TGTGCCAGCAGTCGACAGGGCTATAACTATGGCTACACCTTC. Its protein is CASSRQGYNYGYTF.

CDR3 in DNA: TGTGCCAGCAGCTTGAACACCGGGACGGGGGAAACTGAAGCTTTCTTT. This encodes CASSLNTGTGETEAFF. The chain links TRBV11-2 to TRBJ1-1; D may be TRBD1 (5 bases). V was trimmed by 3 bases and J by 5 bases, leaving 19 bases between them. CDR3 length: 16 residues. Germline V gene sequence: CDR1 SGHAT, CDR2 FQNNGV.

V gene TRBV2 combines with J gene TRBJ2-1; possible D gene TRBD1, 5 bases. Trimming took off 7 bases at V and 6 bases at J, with 31 bases between the two ends. The germline V gene has CDR1 SNHLY and CDR2 FYNNEI. CDR3 length equals 19 residues. The CDR3: CASNFFGQETDSRFNEQFF. The CDR3 coding sequence is TGTGCCAGCAATTTTTTCGGGCAAGAGACAGACTCCCGCTTCAATGAGCAGTTCTTC.

The chain has TRBV18 and TRBJ1-2, with D perhaps matching TRBD1 (5 bases). Between the trimmed V and J ends, which lost 3 bases and 4 bases, there was a span of 6 bases. This CDR3 has 12 amino acids. CDR1 is KGHSH, CDR2 LQKENI, per germline. The CDR3, as DNA: TGTGCCAGCTCACCGACAGCCTATGGCTACACCTTC. Translated: CASSPTAYGYTF.

The chain has TRBV6-6 and TRBJ2-7, with D perhaps TRBD2 (7 bases). CDR1 is MNHNY and CDR2 is SVGAGI in the germline V gene (reference sequence). This CDR3 has 14 amino acids. Between the trimmed V and J ends, which lost 7 bases and 0 bases, there was a span of 13 bases. The CDR3: CASKEGGSSYEQYF. CDR3 nucleotides: TGTGCCAGCAAGGAGGGGGGGAGCTCCTACGAGCAGTACTTC.

The V call is TRBV27, the J call TRBJ2-7, with TRBD1 matching over 9 bases. Germline V gives CDR1 MNHEY, CDR2 SMNVEV (reference sequence). J lost 3 bases, V lost 6 bases, and 6 bases had no gene match. The CDR3 runs to 14 residues. The CDR3 reads CASSRQGEGYEQYF. For the CDR3, the DNA is TGTGCCAGCAGCCGACAGGGGGAAGGCTACGAGCAGTACTTC.

Concerning this clone itself: One end of the junction varies from germline; a read error may be responsible. This rearrangement joins TRBV9 to TRBJ2-3; 7 positions match TRBD1. CDR3 length equals 16 residues. Looked up from germline, CDR1 is SGDLS and CDR2 is YYNGEE. CDR3 bases: TGTGCCAGCAGCGTTGCACAGGGGTCCTACACAGATACACAGTATTTT. It yields the protein CASSVAQGSYTDTQYF. The variable domain in full, completed from reference TRBV9 and TRBJ2-3, reads DSGVTQTPKHLITATGQRVTLRCSPRSGDLSVYWYQQSLDQGLQFLIQYYNGEERAKGNILERFSAQQFPDLHSELNLSSLELGDSALYFCASSVAQGSYTDTQYFGPGTRLTVL.

This clone was recorded a few times. The chain combines TRBV6-1 with TRBJ1-5; D call uncertain. Germline lookup yields CDR1 MNHNS and CDR2 SASEGT. The CDR3 is 13 residues long. Trimming pared 3 bases from V and 7 bases from J, leaving 10 bases between. Here the CDR3 reads CASSEQILQPQHF. For the CDR3, the DNA is TGTGCCAGCAGTGAGCAGATTTTGCAGCCCCAGCATTTT.

The rearrangement joins TRBV30 to TRBJ2-7, with D possibly TRBD2 on 6 matching bases. The CDR3 length is 13 residues. V was trimmed by 4 bases and J by 7 bases, leaving 17 bases between them. Germline V gene sequence: CDR1 GTSNPN, CDR2 SVGIG (reference sequence). CDR3 sequence: CAWTRDAGQEQYF. In nucleotides, the CDR3 is TGTGCCTGGACGCGGGACGCCGGTCAAGAGCAGTACTTC.

The gene calls are TRBV6-5 and TRBJ1-5; D is perhaps TRBD1 (6 bases). The CDR3 covers 15 residues. V lost 3 bases and J lost 4, with 13 bases in between. Germline assignment: CDR1 MNHEY and CDR2 SVGAGI. The CDR3: CASSYNRASNQPQHF. The DNA for the CDR3 is TGTGCCAGCAGTTATAACAGGGCCTCGAATCAGCCCCAGCATTTT.

The rearrangement links TRBV4-1 to TRBJ2-3, with 12 bases aligning to TRBD2. V lost 4 bases and J lost 7; bases outside the gene matches: 15. Germline loops: CDR1 MGHRA, CDR2 YSYEKL. CDR3 length: 18 residues. CDR3 bases: TGCGCCAGCAGCCTAAGAGGGCTAACTAGCGGGAGGTGGAATACGCAGTATTTT. This codes for CASSLRGLTSGRWNTQYF.

This sequence joins TRBV7-2 and TRBJ1-2; D possibly corresponds to TRBD1 (5 bases). Trimming pared 3 bases from V and 5 bases from J, leaving 13 bases between. CDR1 and CDR2 (germline): SGHTA, FQGNSA. The CDR3 has 14 amino acids. CDR3 bases: TGTGCCAGCAGCTTTAACAGGCTAGGTTATGGCTACACCTTC. Its protein product is CASSFNRLGYGYTF.

This chain links TRBV12-5 with TRBJ2-3; possible D gene TRBD2, 5 bases. CDR3 length: 11 residues. Looked up from germline, CDR1 is LGHNT and CDR2 is FRNRAP. Trimming removed 4 bases from V and 8 bases from J, with 7 bases in between. CDR3 protein: CASGSEVTQYF. The CDR3 DNA follows: TGTGCTAGTGGTTCGGAGGTTACGCAGTATTTT.

The chain combines TRBV9 with TRBJ2-5; D is perhaps TRBD2 (6 bases). The CDR3 length is 14 residues. V was cut by 3 bases and J by 0 bases, with 9 bases left in between. Germline V gene lookup returns CDR1 SGDLS and CDR2 YYNGEE. The CDR3 here is CASSAEGYQETQYF. The CDR3 nucleotides are TGTGCCAGCAGCGCGGAGGGTTACCAAGAGACCCAGTACTTC.

The V and J genes are TRBV30 and TRBJ1-3, with D unresolved. The CDR3 is 14 amino acids. The germline V gene has CDR1 GTSNPN and CDR2 SVGIG (reference sequence). Trimming took 7 bases from V and 0 from J, leaving 13 bases between them. The CDR3 DNA sequence: TGTGCCTCGCGGGATACCAGCTCTGGAAACACCATATATTTT. The encoded protein is CASRDTSSGNTIYF.

The J gene is TRBJ1-6, the V gene TRBV2; D unresolved. Germline V gene data show CDR1 as SNHLY and CDR2 as FYNNEI. The CDR3 loop spans 16 amino acids. V was shortened by 5 bases and J by 2 bases, with 13 bases between the two germline ends. The CDR3 reads CASSRVGRTYNSPLHF. The CDR3 DNA sequence: TGTGCCAGCAGTAGGGTGGGGAGAACCTATAATTCACCCCTCCACTTT.

This chain joins TRBV5-4 and TRBJ2-5; TRBD2 might be the D (7 bases). The germline CDR1 and CDR2 sequences are SGHNT and YYREEE (reference sequence). The CDR3 is made up of 15 amino acids. The V end lost 4 bases, the J end lost 4 bases, and 17 bases lay between the germline ends. The CDR3 region is CASSGAGALAETQYF. CDR3 nucleotides: TGTGCCAGCAGCGGGGCGGGGGCCCTCGCAGAGACCCAGTACTTC.

V usage is TRBV6-1 and J usage is TRBJ2-1, with TRBD2 identical over 11 bases. Germline V CDR1 and CDR2: MNHNS, SASEGT. Unmatched junction bases numbered 8, after V lost 4 bases and J lost 3 bases. The CDR3 is made up of 17 amino acids. The DNA of the CDR3 is TGTGCCAGCAGTGGACTAGCGGGACGGGAGATCTACAATGAGCAGTTCTTC. This sequence encodes CASSGLAGREIYNEQFF.

V is TRBV11-3 and J is TRBJ2-7; tentative D call: TRBD1 (5 bases). This CDR3 spans 12 amino acids. Per germline, CDR1 SGHNT and CDR2 YENEEA. Between the trimmed V and J ends, which lost 8 bases and 2 bases, there was a span of 10 bases. CDR3 sequence: CASSQTAYEQYF. The CDR3 DNA reads as TGTGCCAGCTCCCAGACAGCCTACGAGCAGTACTTC.

Points on this clone: Compared with germline, one end of the junction differs, possibly owing to a read error. The chain is built from TRBV14 and TRBJ1-2; D gene ambiguous. The V gene's germline CDR1 is SGHDN and CDR2 FVKESK. The length of the CDR3 is 13 residues. The CDR3 reads CASSYSTGRATSF. As DNA, the CDR3 is TGTGCCAGCAGTTACTCAACGGGAAGGGCTACATCCTTC.

The V call is TRBV10-2, the J call TRBJ1-5, with a possible D match to TRBD1 (5 bases). The CDR3 sequence is 15 residues long. Germline values: CDR1 WSHSY, CDR2 SAAADI. Trimming left V 3 bases short and J 3 bases short, with 12 bases between. The CDR3 loop reads CASSDWGGLNQPQHF. The CDR3 DNA reads TGCGCCAGCAGTGATTGGGGGGGACTCAATCAGCCCCAGCATTTT.

V usage is TRBV7-2 and J usage is TRBJ1-4; 7 bases fit TRBD1. Germline V gives CDR1 SGHTA, CDR2 FQGNSA. This CDR3 contains 14 residues. J lost 7 bases, V lost 2 bases, and 4 bases had no gene match. DNA of the CDR3: TGTGCCAGCAGCTTAACAGGGGTGGCTGAAAAACTGTTTTTT. Amino acids: CASSLTGVAEKLFF.

The V gene is TRBV29-1, the J gene TRBJ1-4; possible D gene TRBD1, 6 bases. V shed 1 base and J shed 6 bases, with 9 bases lying between them. Germline loops: CDR1 SQVTM, CDR2 ANQGSEA. The CDR3 contains 13 residues. The CDR3 DNA reads TGCAGCGTTGAAGGACAGGCGGATGAAAAACTGTTTTTT. Its translation is CSVEGQADEKLFF.